One sample yielded the 23 T cell receptor beta chains listed below, sequenced in a study of shared clonotypes between healthy human individuals. This table comes from immunoSEQ multiplex PCR, and its TCRdb copy is limited to in-frame clones, with some not included. The sample has 550,000 to 850,000 clones; approximately 77% are singletons. The sequenced sample consisted of memory CD4+ T cells sorted from blood. Subset defined: CD45RA-negative fraction. These receptors were obtained from a woman aged 30 to 39 in good health.

V and J are TRBV28 and TRBJ2-2; 12 bases fit TRBD2. Per germline, CDR1 MDHEN and CDR2 SYDVKM. This CDR3 region has 21 residues. V was pared by 5 bases and J by 5 bases, with 21 bases of the junction left unmatched. This CDR3 is CASSPLLLAGGPFRLTGELFF. CDR3 in DNA: TGTGCCAGCAGTCCCCTTCTTCTAGCGGGAGGGCCCTTCCGCCTAACCGGGGAGCTGTTTTTT.

This clone was recorded many times. The chain recombines TRBV15 with TRBJ2-5; 11 bases map to TRBD2. CDR1 is LNHNV, CDR2 YYDKDF, per germline (reference sequence). Trimming took 5 bases from V and 4 from J; bases not matched to a gene: 6. The CDR3 sequence is 15 residues long. The CDR3 bases are TGTGCCACCAGCGGAACTAGCGGGAGTGGAGAGACCCAGTACTTC. Residues: CATSGTSGSGETQYF.

The chain couples TRBV6-6 to TRBJ2-6; no reliable D call. V was cut by 0 bases and J by 2 bases, with 5 bases left in between. Germline-derived CDR1 and CDR2 are MNHNY and SVGAGI (reference sequence). The length of the CDR3 is 15 residues. CDR3 in DNA: TGTGCCAGCAGTTACTCCGGTACTGGGGCCAACGTCCTGACTTTC. This gives the protein CASSYSGTGANVLTF.

The chain has TRBV10-3 and TRBJ2-7, with a weak D call TRBD1 (5 bases). Germline CDR1 reads ENHRY; CDR2 reads SYGVKD. The V and J ends lost 0 bases and 5 bases respectively, with 11 bases between them. CDR3 length: 14 residues. The CDR3 sequence: CAISESMDIDEQYF. The CDR3 region has the DNA TGTGCCATCAGTGAGTCGATGGACATCGACGAGCAGTACTTC.

This clone was picked up a small number of times. The rearrangement joins TRBV29-1 to TRBJ1-1; 8 nucleotides line up with TRBD1. CDR1 and CDR2 (germline): SQVTM, ANQGSEA. The length of the CDR3 is 15 residues. The V gene end was trimmed by 4 bases and the J gene end by 5 bases; junction bases not matched to a gene: 12. The CDR3 is CSVGSGGSSGTEAFF. CDR3 nucleotides: TGCAGCGTTGGATCAGGGGGCTCGTCGGGGACTGAAGCTTTCTTT.

This clone was found once. The chain recombines TRBV30 with TRBJ2-1; D is undetermined. CDR3 length: 13 residues. Germline CDR1 GTSNPN, CDR2 SVGIG (reference sequence). V was pared by 2 bases and J by 7 bases, with 12 bases between. CDR3 sequence: CAWSPPPTNEQFF. The CDR3 DNA reads as TGTGCCTGGAGTCCACCACCGACTAATGAGCAGTTCTTC.

This chain uses TRBV9 with TRBJ2-2; 8 bases align to TRBD1. The CDR3 loop spans 17 amino acids. The germline gives CDR1 SGDLS, CDR2 YYNGEE. Germline trimming cut 3 bases from V and 1 base from J; bases unmatched to any gene: 8. The CDR3: CASSAKPGTGNTGELFF. In DNA, the CDR3 is TGTGCCAGCAGCGCAAAACCCGGGACAGGGAACACCGGGGAGCTGTTTTTT.

The chain is built from TRBV19 and TRBJ1-5; the D is unclear. Deletions cut 3 bases from V and 4 bases from J, with 10 bases between. CDR1 and CDR2 (germline): LNHDA, SQIVND (reference sequence). The CDR3 runs 14 residues. In DNA, the CDR3 is TGTGCCAGTAGTATGTACAAGACAAATCAGCCCCAGCATTTT. Amino acids: CASSMYKTNQPQHF. Using reference TRBV19 and TRBJ1-5 for the parts outside the CDR3, the full variable domain is DGGITQSPKYLFRKEGQNVTLSCEQNLNHDAMYWYRQDPGQGLRLIYYSQIVNDFQKGDIAEGYSVSREKKESFPLTVTSAQKNPTAFYLCASSMYKTNQPQHFGDGTRLSIL.

The V gene is TRBV18, the J gene TRBJ1-5, with D possibly being TRBD1 (5 bases). V lost 3 bases, J lost 0 bases, and 12 bases lay in between. The germline V gene has CDR1 KGHSH and CDR2 LQKENI. This CDR3 spans 16 amino acids. The CDR3 nucleotides read TGTGCCAGCTCACCCTCCGGGACGGATAGCAATCAGCCCCAGCATTTT. It translates to CASSPSGTDSNQPQHF.

The rearrangement links TRBV29-1 to TRBJ2-1; 7 bases fit TRBD1. The CDR3 sequence is 13 residues long. Germline-derived CDR1 and CDR2 are SQVTM and ANQGSEA. J lost 5 bases, V lost 5 bases, and 6 bases had no gene match. CDR3: CSVLYRGHNEQFF. The CDR3 region has the DNA TGCAGCGTTCTGTACAGGGGACACAATGAGCAGTTCTTC.

With regard to this clone: Other DNA sequences in this specimen translate into the identical CDR3. This chain connects TRBV6-5 to TRBJ1-5, with 8 bases fitting TRBD1. Germline CDR1 is MNHEY and CDR2 is SVGAGI. The CDR3 totals 14 residues. Trimming removed 5 bases from V and 4 bases from J; junction bases left unmatched: 4. As DNA, the CDR3 is TGTGCCAGCAGTAGGACAGGGTTGAATCAGCCCCAGCATTTT. Its protein is CASSRTGLNQPQHF.

This clone was counted between two and nine times. The genes are TRBV5-1 and TRBJ2-3, with 9 bases that match TRBD2. V shed 4 bases and J 0 bases; nucleotides not matched to a gene: 12. The CDR3 length is 18 residues. Germline CDR1 and CDR2: SGHRS and YFSETQ. Here the CDR3 DNA reads TGCGCCAGCAGCCCGGAGCGGGGGGCGACGCTAAGCACAGATACGCAGTATTTT. Encoded protein: CASSPERGATLSTDTQYF.

V and J are TRBV5-1 and TRBJ2-2, with D uncertain. Germline-derived CDR1 and CDR2 are SGHRS and YFSETQ. The CDR3 sequence is 15 residues long. Trimming removed 2 bases from V and 3 bases from J, with 11 bases in between. The CDR3 DNA reads as TGCGCCAGCAGCTTAATGGTCGTAGACACCGGGGAGCTGTTTTTT. This translates into CASSLMVVDTGELFF.

This chain uses TRBV19 with TRBJ2-3, with D possibly matching TRBD2 (5 bases). Germline V gene sequence: CDR1 LNHDA, CDR2 SQIVND (reference sequence). Between the trimmed V and J ends, which lost 6 bases and 0 bases, there was a span of 13 bases. The CDR3 sequence is 15 residues long. The chain's CDR3 is CASRDGWTSTDTQYF. In DNA, the CDR3 is TGTGCCAGTAGAGACGGCTGGACTAGCACAGATACGCAGTATTTT. The whole variable domain, filled in from reference TRBV19 and TRBJ2-3, reads DGGITQSPKYLFRKEGQNVTLSCEQNLNHDAMYWYRQDPGQGLRLIYYSQIVNDFQKGDIAEGYSVSREKKESFPLTVTSAQKNPTAFYLCASRDGWTSTDTQYFGPGTRLTVL.

The chain carries TRBV7-2 and TRBJ1-1, with 10 bases lining up with TRBD1. This CDR3 comprises 15 residues. Germline V CDR1 and CDR2: SGHTA, FQGNSA. V gave up 5 bases and J gave up 2 bases; unmatched junction bases: 5. The CDR3 nucleotides read TGTGCCAGCAGCGGGACAGGGGTCTTCAACACTGAAGCTTTCTTT. Protein: CASSGTGVFNTEAFF.

The chain links TRBV9 to TRBJ1-5; no firm D call. V lost 1 base and J 0 bases, leaving 8 bases between the germline ends. The CDR3 length is 15 residues. Germline values: CDR1 SGDLS, CDR2 YYNGEE. CDR3 coding DNA: TGTGCCAGCAGCGTACGGATCCTTAGCAATCAGCCCCAGCATTTT. This encodes CASSVRILSNQPQHF. The complete variable domain, with remaining parts taken from reference TRBV9 and TRBJ1-5, reads DSGVTQTPKHLITATGQRVTLRCSPRSGDLSVYWYQQSLDQGLQFLIQYYNGEERAKGNILERFSAQQFPDLHSELNLSSLELGDSALYFCASSVRILSNQPQHFGDGTRLSIL.

The CDR3 loop reads CASRTHPVREQYF. CDR3 DNA sequence: TGTGCCAGCCGGACCCACCCTGTGCGGGAGCAGTACTTC. This chain connects TRBV28 to TRBJ2-7; D gene unclear. CDR1 and CDR2 from the germline V gene are MDHEN and SYDVKM. Trimming cost V 8 bases and J 7 bases, with 18 bases left between them. This CDR3 is 13 amino acids long.

The genes are TRBV6-6 and TRBJ1-4; D ambiguous. Trimming left V 3 bases short and J 0 bases short, with 8 bases between. Germline CDR1 is MNHNY and CDR2 is SVGAGI (reference sequence). CDR3 size: 15 residues. This CDR3 reads CASSYGGTTNEKLFF. The CDR3 bases are TGTGCCAGCAGTTATGGAGGAACAACTAATGAAAAACTGTTTTTT.

The chain has TRBV30 and TRBJ2-3; 9 bases agree with TRBD2. Looked up from germline, CDR1 is GTSNPN and CDR2 is SVGIG (reference sequence). CDR3 length equals 18 residues. Unmatched junction bases numbered 13, after V lost 1 base and J lost 2 bases. The CDR3 nucleotides are TGTGCCTGGAGTGGTTTTGATCCCCTAGCGGGGACCACAGATACGCAGTATTTT. It specifies CAWSGFDPLAGTTDTQYF.

This chain uses TRBV6-1 with TRBJ2-7, with 10 bases lining up with TRBD1. The V gene end was trimmed by 5 bases and the J gene end by 4 bases; junction bases not matched to a gene: 8. The CDR3 is made up of 15 amino acids. Germline CDR1 and CDR2: MNHNS and SASEGT. This CDR3 reads CASSPATGGFYEQYF. The CDR3 bases are TGTGCCAGCAGTCCAGCGACAGGGGGCTTTTACGAGCAGTACTTC.

The sample holds a few counts of this clone. J is TRBJ2-5 and V is TRBV9, with D possibly matching TRBD2 (6 bases). Germline CDR1 reads SGDLS; CDR2 reads YYNGEE. There are 15 residues in the CDR3. V was cut by 0 bases and J by 2 bases, with 11 bases left in between. The CDR3 DNA follows: TGTGCCAGCAGCGTAGCTCAAGGACTACAAGAGACCCAGTACTTC. Translating gives CASSVAQGLQETQYF.

The rearrangement links TRBV19 to TRBJ1-1, with no clear D. The V end lost 3 bases, the J end lost 7 bases, and 15 bases lay between the germline ends. The CDR3 spans 14 residues. The germline gives CDR1 LNHDA, CDR2 SQIVND (reference sequence). The CDR3 loop is CASSIRSWEHEAFF. The DNA for the CDR3 is TGTGCCAGTAGTATTCGGAGTTGGGAACATGAAGCTTTCTTT.

The chain uses TRBV6-5 and TRBJ2-7; the match to TRBD2 covers 9 bases. CDR1 MNHEY and CDR2 SVGAGI come from the germline V gene. V was clipped by 0 bases and J by 2 bases; unmatched bases: 5. The CDR3 runs 16 residues. CDR3 coding DNA: TGTGCCAGCAGTTACTCGGGACTAGCTATAGCCTACGAGCAGTACTTC. Translation: CASSYSGLAIAYEQYF.